This section outlines one T cell receptor (beta chain) sequence together with its context. Trimming left V 3 bases short and J 7 bases short, with 13 bases between. Germline CDR1 SNHLY, CDR2 FYNNEI. The length of the CDR3 is 15 residues. This specimen belongs to a study of human T cells and chemical hapten exposure. Per the original methods: Samples contained a median of roughly 96,000 TCRs, with a range of 23,224 to 690,600. TCRdb fed the RACE reads into MiXCR, producing one record per CDR3 protein. Clone size and V and J calls follow TCRdb, not the original study. The data show 370,000 or so distinct CDR3 sequences, 4.8% seen once. The time point is: patch test 1, 2 weeks after DPC sensitization. Treatment here: therapeutic diphenylcyclopropenone sensitization with weekly scalp DPC.

This specimen consisted of whole blood, obtained in connection with sensitization to the hapten diphenylcyclopropenone (DPC). This rearrangement joins TRBV2 to TRBJ1-6; D ambiguous. The clonotype was recovered from a woman in her 50s with alopecia areata. Some clones in this sample may be carry-over from other donors' samples. The chain's CDR3 is CASSEGRRYNSPLHF. In DNA, the CDR3 is TGTGCCAGCAGTGAGGGGAGGAGATACAATTCACCCCTCCACTTT.